A selection of T cell receptor beta chains follows, all from one sample in a study of cytomegalovirus exposure and HLA in healthy donors. The repertoire was sequenced with immunoSEQ multiplex PCR; TCRdb's copy has only in-frame clones and lacks some. The data hold about 160,000 clones, with 77% observed a single time. Sequencing was performed on PBMCs. The receptors come from a woman in her thirties or forties in good health and CMV-seropositive. Each CDR3 is given with its conserved first and last residue.

cdr3_length: 14; v_call: TRBV16; j_call: TRBJ2-7; cdr3_aa: CASSQSQRYYEQYF
cdr3_length: 14; v_call: TRBV2; j_call: TRBJ2-5; cdr3_aa: CASRAGQGVETQYF
cdr3_length: 15; v_call: TRBV27; j_call: TRBJ1-4; cdr3_aa: CASSFNGAGFEKLFF
cdr3_length: 15; v_call: TRBV11-3; j_call: TRBJ2-7; cdr3_aa: CASSLVDSKVYEQYF
cdr3_length: 14; v_call: TRBV9; j_call: TRBJ1-1; cdr3_aa: CASSVGQTFAEAFF
cdr3_length: 16; v_call: TRBV7-2; j_call: TRBJ2-7; cdr3_aa: CASSPKIGLAGNEQYF
cdr3_length: 15; v_call: TRBV5-6; j_call: TRBJ2-1; cdr3_aa: CASSLGTSGYNEQFF
cdr3_length: 16; v_call: TRBV6-5; j_call: TRBJ1-2; cdr3_aa: CASSYQQGAVDYGYTF
cdr3_length: 15; v_call: TRBV28; j_call: TRBJ1-5; cdr3_aa: CASRNRDSVSQPQHF
cdr3_length: 12; v_call: TRBV18; j_call: TRBJ1-1; cdr3_aa: CASSPTDTEAFF
cdr3_length: 16; v_call: TRBV6-1; j_call: TRBJ1-2; cdr3_aa: CASSEARQPTNYGYTF
cdr3_length: 13; v_call: TRBV6-1; j_call: TRBJ1-6; cdr3_aa: CATLQGDYSPLHF
cdr3_length: 15; v_call: TRBV18; j_call: TRBJ2-3; cdr3_aa: CASSGDRVPQDTQYF
cdr3_length: 11; v_call: TRBV6-1; j_call: TRBJ2-7; cdr3_aa: CASSTGYEQYF
cdr3_length: 15; v_call: TRBV7-2; j_call: TRBJ2-5; cdr3_aa: CASSPFSGVQETQYF
cdr3_length: 16; v_call: TRBV11-2; j_call: TRBJ2-6; cdr3_aa: CASSHRGRTGANVLTF
cdr3_length: 16; v_call: TRBV5-6; j_call: TRBJ1-4; cdr3_aa: CASSYSMQGASEKLFF
cdr3_length: 15; v_call: TRBV7-2; j_call: TRBJ2-5; cdr3_aa: CAIIQGAVSIETQYF
cdr3_length: 19; v_call: TRBV5-1; j_call: TRBJ2-5; cdr3_aa: CASSLAGGAGGPRRETQYF
cdr3_length: 10; v_call: TRBV29-1; j_call: TRBJ2-7; cdr3_aa: CSARNSEQYF
cdr3_length: 17; v_call: TRBV4-3; j_call: TRBJ2-2; cdr3_aa: CASSQGQAAWDTGELFF
cdr3_length: 15; v_call: TRBV6-5; j_call: TRBJ1-5; cdr3_aa: CASRITHNSNQPQHF
cdr3_length: 15; v_call: TRBV6-5; j_call: TRBJ2-3; cdr3_aa: CASSYTSGGADTQYF
cdr3_length: 16; v_call: TRBV7-2; j_call: TRBJ2-5; cdr3_aa: CASSPRGGPGIETQYF
cdr3_length: 17; v_call: TRBV4-3; j_call: TRBJ2-3; cdr3_aa: CASSQDRRRGDTDTQYF
cdr3_length: 15; v_call: TRBV28; j_call: TRBJ1-5; cdr3_aa: CASSLPGGVNQPQHF
cdr3_length: 14; v_call: TRBV7-2; j_call: TRBJ1-3; cdr3_aa: CASSLAGAGNTIYF
cdr3_length: 15; v_call: TRBV5-1; j_call: TRBJ2-7; cdr3_aa: CASSPGTDNSYEQYF
cdr3_length: 14; v_call: TRBV6-1; j_call: TRBJ2-7; cdr3_aa: CASSEIEVAYEQYF
cdr3_length: 13; v_call: TRBV7-9; j_call: TRBJ2-1; cdr3_aa: CASSTRGGNEQFF
cdr3_length: 13; v_call: TRBV10-3; j_call: TRBJ1-1; cdr3_aa: CAISNRVGTEAFF
cdr3_length: 15; v_call: TRBV10-3; j_call: TRBJ1-1; cdr3_aa: CAISDGTGMNTEAFF
cdr3_length: 14; v_call: TRBV7-9; j_call: TRBJ2-1; cdr3_aa: CASSSSGGPQEQFF
cdr3_length: 12; v_call: TRBV7-2; j_call: TRBJ2-3; cdr3_aa: CASTPNTDTQYF
cdr3_length: 14; v_call: TRBV10-3; j_call: TRBJ2-7; cdr3_aa: CAISERQGAYEQYF
cdr3_length: 14; v_call: TRBV7-2; j_call: TRBJ2-5; cdr3_aa: CASSPHYDQETQYF
cdr3_length: 15; v_call: TRBV5-8; j_call: TRBJ2-3; cdr3_aa: CASSGGGPFTDTQYF
cdr3_length: 13; v_call: TRBV14; j_call: TRBJ1-2; cdr3_aa: CASSQRTGDGYTF
cdr3_length: 14; v_call: TRBV29-1; j_call: TRBJ2-3; cdr3_aa: CSVDRDRGTDTQYF
cdr3_length: 15; v_call: TRBV6-1; j_call: TRBJ2-7; cdr3_aa: CASSPRDRGTYEQYF
cdr3_length: 15; v_call: TRBV18; j_call: TRBJ1-5; cdr3_aa: CASSPGQGNGQPQHF
cdr3_length: 17; v_call: TRBV5-4; j_call: TRBJ2-7; cdr3_aa: CASSPGGGRWSSYEQYF
cdr3_length: 13; v_call: TRBV14; j_call: TRBJ2-5; cdr3_aa: CASSQGDSETQYF
cdr3_length: 14; v_call: TRBV29-1; j_call: TRBJ1-1; cdr3_aa: CSVEVSGRNTEAFF
cdr3_length: 12; v_call: TRBV18; j_call: TRBJ1-3; cdr3_aa: CASSNQGDTIYF
cdr3_length: 14; v_call: TRBV6-1; j_call: NA; cdr3_aa: CASISDGDSYEQYF
cdr3_length: 16; v_call: TRBV29-1; j_call: TRBJ2-3; cdr3_aa: CSVLGTSGIGADTQYF
cdr3_length: 16; v_call: TRBV9; j_call: TRBJ2-1; cdr3_aa: CASSASRLAGENEQFF
cdr3_length: 15; v_call: TRBV5-1; j_call: TRBJ2-7; cdr3_aa: CASSPNYSGSEEQYF
cdr3_length: 16; v_call: TRBV28; j_call: TRBJ1-4; cdr3_aa: CASSSLGGGFGEKLFF
cdr3_length: 14; v_call: TRBV11-2; j_call: TRBJ1-6; cdr3_aa: CASSLGDRDSPLHF
cdr3_length: 15; v_call: TRBV5-6; j_call: TRBJ2-1; cdr3_aa: CASSKRLAGADEQFF
cdr3_length: 13; v_call: TRBV6-5; j_call: TRBJ1-1; cdr3_aa: CASSLYRYTEAFF
cdr3_length: 15; v_call: TRBV7-2; j_call: TRBJ2-3; cdr3_aa: CASSLVVALADTQYF
cdr3_length: 14; v_call: TRBV7-2; j_call: TRBJ2-5; cdr3_aa: CASSLGLTGETQYF
cdr3_length: 16; v_call: TRBV5-1; j_call: TRBJ2-1; cdr3_aa: CASSFLTSASYNEQFF